This TCR beta chain was documented in a study of blood T cell repertoires in COVID-19. Study-level background: Sources were T cells, B-cell-depleted T cells, or PBMCs; the material itself was cDNA or gDNA.

Trimming removed 1 base from V and 6 bases from J; junction bases left unmatched: 2. The CDR3 spans 14 residues. Germline assignment: CDR1 SNHLY and CDR2 FYNNEI. Authors' methods: Estimation of nucleated cell counts was performed using reference gene primer amplification. Measured with immunoSEQ multiplex PCR; TCRdb has only the in-frame clones, and not every one. The V and J calls and clone size are taken from that table; D and trimming were inferred from the DNA. Of 200,000 or so clones in the sample, roughly four fifths are singletons; the top ten hold approximately 7.6%. This TCR derives from a man aged 35 to 55 who had recovered from COVID-19. The sequenced material came from PBMCs or T cells enriched from blood (not recorded which). The V call is TRBV2, the J call TRBJ1-4, with 7 bases lining up with TRBD1. CDR3: CASSEGRGDEKLFF. The CDR3 DNA sequence: TGTGCCAGCAGTGAAGGCAGGGGGGATGAAAAACTGTTTTTT.